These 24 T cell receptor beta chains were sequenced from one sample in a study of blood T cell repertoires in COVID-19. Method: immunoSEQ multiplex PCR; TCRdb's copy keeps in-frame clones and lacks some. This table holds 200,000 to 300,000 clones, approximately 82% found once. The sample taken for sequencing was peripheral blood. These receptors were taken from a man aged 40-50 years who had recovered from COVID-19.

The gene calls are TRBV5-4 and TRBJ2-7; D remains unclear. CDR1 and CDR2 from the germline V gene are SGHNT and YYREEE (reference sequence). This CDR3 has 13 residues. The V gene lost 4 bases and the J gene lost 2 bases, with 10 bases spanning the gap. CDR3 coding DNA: TGTGCCAGCAGCCGTGGGCCCGCCTACGAGCAGTACTTC. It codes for CASSRGPAYEQYF.

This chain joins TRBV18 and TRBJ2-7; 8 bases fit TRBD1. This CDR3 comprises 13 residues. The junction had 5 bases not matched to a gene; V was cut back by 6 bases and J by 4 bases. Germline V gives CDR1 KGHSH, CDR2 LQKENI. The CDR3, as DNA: TGTGCCAGCTCGAAAGGACAGGGTTACGAGCAGTACTTC. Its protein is CASSKGQGYEQYF.

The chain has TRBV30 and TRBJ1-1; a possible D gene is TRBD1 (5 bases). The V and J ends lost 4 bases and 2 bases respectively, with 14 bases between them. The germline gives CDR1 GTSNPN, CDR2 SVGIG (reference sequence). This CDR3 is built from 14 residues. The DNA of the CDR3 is TGTGCCTGGACCGTTGGGGCGGCCAACACTGAAGCTTTCTTT. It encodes CAWTVGAANTEAFF.

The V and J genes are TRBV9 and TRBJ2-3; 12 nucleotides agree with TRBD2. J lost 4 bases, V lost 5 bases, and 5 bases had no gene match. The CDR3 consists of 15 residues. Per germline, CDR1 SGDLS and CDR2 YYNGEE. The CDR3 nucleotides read TGTGCCAGCAGTACTAGCGGGAGGCCCGCAGATACGCAGTATTTT. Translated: CASSTSGRPADTQYF.

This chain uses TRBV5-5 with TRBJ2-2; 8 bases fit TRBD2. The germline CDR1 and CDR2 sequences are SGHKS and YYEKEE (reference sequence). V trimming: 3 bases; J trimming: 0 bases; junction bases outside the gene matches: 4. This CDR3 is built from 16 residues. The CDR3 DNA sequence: TGTGCCAGCAGCTGGGTTAGCGGGGCGAACACCGGGGAGCTGTTTTTT. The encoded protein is CASSWVSGANTGELFF.

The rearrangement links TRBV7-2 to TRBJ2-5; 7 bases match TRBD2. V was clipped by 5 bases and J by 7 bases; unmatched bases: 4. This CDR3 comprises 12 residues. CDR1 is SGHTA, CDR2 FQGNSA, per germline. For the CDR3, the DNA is TGTGCCAGCAGCCCCGGGGGGATGACCCAGTACTTC. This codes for CASSPGGMTQYF. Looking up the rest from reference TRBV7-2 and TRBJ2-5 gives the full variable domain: GAGVSQSPSNKVTEKGKDVELRCDPISGHTALYWYRQSLGQGLEFLIYFQGNSAPDKSGLPSDRFSAERTGGSVSTLTIQRTQQEDSAVYLCASSPGGMTQYFGPGTRLLVL.

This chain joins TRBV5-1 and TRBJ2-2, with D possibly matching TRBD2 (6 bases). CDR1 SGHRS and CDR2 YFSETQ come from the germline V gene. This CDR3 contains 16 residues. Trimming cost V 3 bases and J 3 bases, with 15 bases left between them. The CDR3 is CASSSGRDLYTGELFF. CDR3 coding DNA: TGCGCCAGCAGCTCCGGCCGGGACTTATACACCGGGGAGCTGTTTTTT.

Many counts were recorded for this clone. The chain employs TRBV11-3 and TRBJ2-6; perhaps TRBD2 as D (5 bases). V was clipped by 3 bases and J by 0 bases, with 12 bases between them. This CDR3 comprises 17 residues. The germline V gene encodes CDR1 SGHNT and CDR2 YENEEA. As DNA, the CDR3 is TGTGCCAGCAGCTTGAGCACAACTAGCTCTGGGGCCAACGTCCTGACTTTC. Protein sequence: CASSLSTTSSGANVLTF.

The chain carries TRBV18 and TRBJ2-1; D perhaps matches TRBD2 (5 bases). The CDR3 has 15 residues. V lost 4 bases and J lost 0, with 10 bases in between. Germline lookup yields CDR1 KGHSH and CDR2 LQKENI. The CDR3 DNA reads TGTGCCAGCTCACTACTAGATAGCTCCTACAATGAGCAGTTCTTC. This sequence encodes CASSLLDSSYNEQFF.

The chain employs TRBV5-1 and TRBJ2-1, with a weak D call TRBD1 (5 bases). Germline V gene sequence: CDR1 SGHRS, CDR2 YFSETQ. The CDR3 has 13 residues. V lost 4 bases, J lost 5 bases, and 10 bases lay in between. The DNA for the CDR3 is TGCGCCAGCAGCATCGGCAGGGACAATGAGCAGTTCTTC. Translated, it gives CASSIGRDNEQFF.

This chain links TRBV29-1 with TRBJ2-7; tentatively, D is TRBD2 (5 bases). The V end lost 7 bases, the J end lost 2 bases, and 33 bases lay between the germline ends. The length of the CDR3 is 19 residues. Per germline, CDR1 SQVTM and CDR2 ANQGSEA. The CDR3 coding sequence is TGCAGCGCTATAAAACTCTCCCCCAGGACTTCGGATTCGACCTACGAGCAGTACTTC. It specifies CSAIKLSPRTSDSTYEQYF.

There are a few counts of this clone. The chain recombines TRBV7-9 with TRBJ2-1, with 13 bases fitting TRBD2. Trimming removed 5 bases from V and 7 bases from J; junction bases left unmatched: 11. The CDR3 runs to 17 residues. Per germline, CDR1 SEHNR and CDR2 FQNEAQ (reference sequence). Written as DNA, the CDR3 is TGTGCCAGCAGCCCGGGACTAGCGGGACGGAAGAGGAATGAGCAGTTCTTC. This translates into CASSPGLAGRKRNEQFF. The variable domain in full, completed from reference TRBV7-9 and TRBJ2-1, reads DTGVSQNPRHKITKRGQNVTFRCDPISEHNRLYWYRQTLGQGPEFLTYFQNEAQLEKSRLLSDRFSAERPKGSFSTLEIQRTEQGDSAMYLCASSPGLAGRKRNEQFFGPGTRLTVL.

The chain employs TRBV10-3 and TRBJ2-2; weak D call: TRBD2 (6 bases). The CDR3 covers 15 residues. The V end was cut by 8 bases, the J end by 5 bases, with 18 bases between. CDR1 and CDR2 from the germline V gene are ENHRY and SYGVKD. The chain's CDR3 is CAIAMGSGSTGELFF. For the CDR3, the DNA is TGTGCCATCGCCATGGGCAGCGGGTCTACCGGGGAGCTGTTTTTT.

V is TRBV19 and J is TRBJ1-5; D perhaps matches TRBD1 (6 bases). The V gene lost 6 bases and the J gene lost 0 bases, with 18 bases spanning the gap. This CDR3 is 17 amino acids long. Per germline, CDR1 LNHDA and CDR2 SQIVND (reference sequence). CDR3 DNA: TGTGCCAGTAGACCTGACAGGAGATTCAATAGCAATCAGCCCCAGCATTTT. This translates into CASRPDRRFNSNQPQHF.

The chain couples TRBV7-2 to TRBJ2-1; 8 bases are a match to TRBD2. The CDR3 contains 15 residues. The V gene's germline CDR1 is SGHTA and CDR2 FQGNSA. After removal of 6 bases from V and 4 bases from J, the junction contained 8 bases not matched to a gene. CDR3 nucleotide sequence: TGTGCCAGCAGAGAAACCGGGACTAGTTACAATGAGCAGTTCTTC. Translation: CASRETGTSYNEQFF.

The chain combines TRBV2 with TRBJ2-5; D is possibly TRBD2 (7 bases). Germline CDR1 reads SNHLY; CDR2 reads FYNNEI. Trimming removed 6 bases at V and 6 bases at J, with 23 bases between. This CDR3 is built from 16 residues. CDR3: CASSSRGGADPKTQYF. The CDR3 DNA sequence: TGTGCCAGCAGCTCCCGAGGGGGGGCCGACCCAAAGACCCAGTACTTC.

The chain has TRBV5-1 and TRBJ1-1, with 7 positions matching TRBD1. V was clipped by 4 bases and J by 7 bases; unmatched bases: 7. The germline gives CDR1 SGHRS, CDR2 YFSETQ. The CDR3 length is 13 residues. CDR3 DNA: TGCGCCAGCAGCGAGGGGGCCTTCTATGAAGCTTTCTTT. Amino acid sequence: CASSEGAFYEAFF.

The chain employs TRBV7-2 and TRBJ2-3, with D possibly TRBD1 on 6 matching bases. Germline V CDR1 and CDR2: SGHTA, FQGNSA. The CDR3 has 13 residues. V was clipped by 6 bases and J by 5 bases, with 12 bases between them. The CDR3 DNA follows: TGTGCCAGCAGTCGGACAGTGGGAGATACGCAGTATTTT. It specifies CASSRTVGDTQYF.

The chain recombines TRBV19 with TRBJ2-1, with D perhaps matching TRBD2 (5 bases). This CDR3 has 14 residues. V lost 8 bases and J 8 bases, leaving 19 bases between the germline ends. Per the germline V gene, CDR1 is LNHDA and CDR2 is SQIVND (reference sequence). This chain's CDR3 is CASGKVGGRYEQFF. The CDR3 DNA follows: TGTGCCAGTGGGAAGGTCGGTGGGAGATATGAGCAGTTCTTC.

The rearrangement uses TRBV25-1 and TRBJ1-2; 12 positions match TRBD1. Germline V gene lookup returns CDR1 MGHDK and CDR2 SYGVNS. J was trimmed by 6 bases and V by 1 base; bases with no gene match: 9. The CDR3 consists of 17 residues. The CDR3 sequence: CASSESPGQGASNGYTF. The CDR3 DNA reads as TGTGCCAGCAGTGAATCCCCGGGACAGGGGGCGTCAAATGGCTACACCTTC.

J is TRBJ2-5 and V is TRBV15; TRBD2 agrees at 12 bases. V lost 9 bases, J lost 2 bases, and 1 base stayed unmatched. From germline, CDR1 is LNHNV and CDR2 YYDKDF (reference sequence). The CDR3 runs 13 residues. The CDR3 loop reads CATTSGGQETQYF. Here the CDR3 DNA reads TGTGCCACGACTAGCGGGGGACAAGAGACCCAGTACTTC.

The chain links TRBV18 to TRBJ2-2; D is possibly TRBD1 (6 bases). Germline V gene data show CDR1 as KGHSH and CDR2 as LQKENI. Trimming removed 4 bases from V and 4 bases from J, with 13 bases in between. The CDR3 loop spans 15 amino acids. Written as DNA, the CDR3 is TGTGCCAGCTCACAAACAGGGAGAGCCACCGGGGAGCTGTTTTTT. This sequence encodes CASSQTGRATGELFF.

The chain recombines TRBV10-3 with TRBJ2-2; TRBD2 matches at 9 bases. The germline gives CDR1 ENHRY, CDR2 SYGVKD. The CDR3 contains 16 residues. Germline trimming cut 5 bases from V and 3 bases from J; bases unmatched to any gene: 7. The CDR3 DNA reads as TGTGCCATCAGTAACAGCGGGAGGCTCGACACCGGGGAGCTGTTTTTT. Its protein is CAISNSGRLDTGELFF.

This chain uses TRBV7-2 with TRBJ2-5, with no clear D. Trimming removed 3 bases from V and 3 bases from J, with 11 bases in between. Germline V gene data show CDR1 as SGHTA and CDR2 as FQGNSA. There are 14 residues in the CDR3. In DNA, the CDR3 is TGTGCCAGCAGCTTGACACTGGCCAAAGAGACCCAGTACTTC. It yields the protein CASSLTLAKETQYF.